A selection of T cell receptor beta chains follows, all from one sample in a study of long-term antiretroviral therapy in people with HIV. Repertoires were generated with immunoSEQ multiplex PCR, while TCRdb's copy carries only in-frame clones and drops some. This table has 20,000 to 25,000 clones, 79% appearing once. This sample comprised unsorted PBMCs, obtained 4.1 years after starting antiretroviral therapy. The receptors here all came from a woman aged 40-49 years with HIV. CDR3s include the opening cysteine and the closing phenylalanine or tryptophan. D genes are given only for firm matches. Clone sizes are given selectively: once, few, many, or a class where the clone is expanded.

>TRBV7-9|TRBJ1-2|few|.
TGTGCCAGCAGCGCGGACACCCCGATTGATGGCTACACCTTC
CASSADTPIDGYTF
>TRBV5-5|TRBJ2-7|.|.
TGTGCCAGCAGCTTGGCCGGGGACGAGCAGTACTTC
CASSLAGDEQYF
>TRBV6-5|TRBJ2-5|.|TRBD1
TGTGCCATTTCGTCCGGGACAGGGACGAAGACCCAGTACTTC
CAISSGTGTKTQYF
>TRBV11-2|TRBJ2-2|.|.
TGTGCCAGCAGCTCCGAGCAGAGACTATATACAACCGGGGAGCTGTTTTTT
CASSSEQRLYTTGELFF
>TRBV11-2|TRBJ1-2|.|.
TGTGCCAGCAGCTTACCTCGGGGCTATGGCTACACCTTC
CASSLPRGYGYTF
>TRBV19|TRBJ1-1|few|TRBD1
TGTGCCAGTAGTGTAACAGGGGGCGGCACTGAAGCTTTCTTT
CASSVTGGGTEAFF
>TRBV19|TRBJ1-3|few|.
TGTGCCAGTAGCCGTTCCCCGGGCACCCCAGGAGGCACCATATATTTT
CASSRSPGTPGGTIYF
>TRBV18|TRBJ1-5|.|.
TGTGCCAGCTCACCAGGGGTAACAAACAATCAGCCCCAGCATTTT
CASSPGVTNNQPQHF
>TRBV15|TRBJ2-2|.|.
TGTGCCACCAGCAGAGATAGGGGGGGGCGGACCGGGGAGCTGTTTTTT
CATSRDRGGRTGELFF
>TRBV11-2|TRBJ2-7|.|.
TGTGCCAGCAGCTCGTACCCGGGACGGTCCTACGAGCAGTACTTC
CASSSYPGRSYEQYF
>TRBV6-7|TRBJ1-4|.|.
TGTGCCAGCAGTTACTCGGGGGTCGCAGGGGTGTCCTCAACTAATGAAAAACTGTTTTTT
CASSYSGVAGVSSTNEKLFF
>TRBV19|TRBJ2-3|.|TRBD2
TGTGCCAGTAGTATAGCGGAGACTAGCGGAGATACGCAGTATTTT
CASSIAETSGDTQYF
>TRBV5-4|TRBJ2-3|.|TRBD2
TGTGCCAGCAGCTCCACTAGCGGGAGTACAGATACGCAGTATTTT
CASSSTSGSTDTQYF
>TRBV10-3|TRBJ1-1|.|TRBD1
TGTGCCATCAGTGATACCGGGACAGCAAACACTGAAGCTTTCTTT
CAISDTGTANTEAFF
>TRBV18|TRBJ2-1|.|TRBD2
TGTGCCAGCTCACCGATCGCCGGGACTAGCGGAAACAATGAGCAGTTCTTC
CASSPIAGTSGNNEQFF
>TRBV19|TRBJ2-7|few|.
TGTGCCAGTAGAAGGATTGGAACCCACGAGCAGTACTTC
CASRRIGTHEQYF
>TRBV12-5|TRBJ2-5|.|.
TGTGCTAGTGGTTTGGTAGGAAAGACCCAGTACTTC
CASGLVGKTQYF
>TRBV18|TRBJ2-1|.|TRBD2
TGTGCCAGCTCACCATGGGTAGCGGGAGGGGACGATGAGCAGTTCTTC
CASSPWVAGGDDEQFF
>TRBV9|TRBJ1-2|.|TRBD1
TGTGCCAGCAGCGTAACAGGGGGCGGGAATGGCTACACCTTC
CASSVTGGGNGYTF
>TRBV7-6|TRBJ1-1|.|TRBD1
TGTGCCAGCAGCCCGCAAGACAGGGGATCTGAAGCTTTCTTT
CASSPQDRGSEAFF
>TRBV9|TRBJ1-2|.|TRBD1
TGTGCCAGCAGCGTCGGACAGGGGATCTATGGCTACACCTTC
CASSVGQGIYGYTF